This T cell receptor (beta chain) was sequenced during a study of tissue T cells after allogeneic stem cell transplantation. About the research overall: Of the grafts for graft-versus-host disease patients, several were unmodified and three CD34-selected. Smaller viable blood or marrow samples skipped sorting for direct DNA extraction. Study-level points and caveats: Across patients, clones rarely overlapped, yet motif clusters were shared tissue-specifically.

V gave up 10 bases and J gave up 4 bases; unmatched junction bases: 15. CDR1 is SGHDT, CDR2 YYEEEE, per germline. The CDR3 runs to 15 residues. In regard to this clone: What it binds is not known.

Profiled with immunoSEQ multiplex PCR; TCRdb holds only in-frame clones, not every one. The data hold about 690 clones, with 51% observed a single time. Source: blood, taken at autopsy. The J gene is TRBJ2-5, the V gene TRBV5-6; 8 bases are a match to TRBD2. This sequence was found in a male patient at least 60 years old with steroid-refractory graft-versus-host disease after an allogeneic stem cell transplant. Some T cells may be provided by the graft donor. The CDR3 DNA sequence: TGTGCCCGCTGGGTGGGGGCCGGGGGGGGAGAGACCCAGTACTTC. This translates into CARWVGAGGGETQYF.